The entry that follows covers one T cell receptor (beta chain) sequence. The antigen remains unidentified. This sample is drawn from a study of beta chain features in type 1 diabetes. Whole-study findings and limits: It was possible that PCR favored shorter templates, equally so in patients and controls. Type 1 diabetes patients had VDJ junctions that carried fewer insertions and more deletions. Shortening of TCRB CDR3s, moderate but significant, appeared in all four CD4+ subsets of Type 1 diabetes patients.

Sorting gave populations that all exceeded 98% purity. The authors reverse transcribed all of the isolated RNA, so sequencing captured expressed TCRB transcripts. The average output of naive, central memory and regulatory T cell samples was about 3.57 million reads. This table comes from immunoSEQ multiplex PCR, and its TCRdb copy is limited to in-frame clones, with some not included. The data show hundreds of thousands of clones, with 13% seen just once and roughly 0.022% held by the top ten. The germline V and J ends were trimmed by 5 bases and 3 bases, with 10 bases remaining between them. The germline V gene encodes CDR1 MNHNS and CDR2 SASEGT. The CDR3 sequence is 13 residues long.

The clonotype was recovered from a man in his late teens or twenties with type 1 diabetes. J is TRBJ1-2 and V is TRBV6-1; D unresolved. The sample taken for sequencing was naive CD4+ T cells from blood. The CDR3 protein is CASSWNKDYGYTF. The CDR3 DNA is TGTGCCAGCAGTTGGAACAAGGACTATGGCTACACCTTC.